These 5 T cell receptor beta chains were all obtained from the same sample, sequenced in a study of T cells in Graves' hyperthyroidism and ophthalmopathy. The investigators amplified TCR beta CDR3 regions from RNA transcripts. The TCR CDR3 was amplified in a first-round RT-PCR using the HTBI primer set. TCRdb re-called the multiplex PCR reads with MiXCR, one entry per CDR3 protein. This sample carries 660,000 or so distinct CDR3 sequences, roughly 46% of them seen once, and the ten largest clones take about 7.2%. Material for sequencing was peripheral blood or thyroid tissue (not recorded which). Receptor source: an adult man with Graves' disease, either hyperthyroidism or ophthalmopathy (not recorded which).

In its sample, this clonotype was seen a few times. V is TRBV20-1 and J is TRBJ2-7, with TRBD1 matching 11 bases. The V gene's germline CDR1 is DFQATT and CDR2 SNEGSKA (reference sequence). The CDR3 contains 14 residues. Trimming at V came to 5 bases and at J to 2 bases, leaving 5 bases not matched to a gene. CDR3 DNA sequence: TGCAGTGCTCGGGACAGGGGGTCAGCCTACGAGCAGTACTTC. It encodes CSARDRGSAYEQYF.

This clonotype was counted many times. The chain couples TRBV10-3 to TRBJ1-1; D not certain. V lost 3 bases to trimming and J lost 0 bases, with 5 bases between them. This CDR3 contains 13 residues. Germline lookup yields CDR1 ENHRY and CDR2 SYGVKD. The CDR3 region has the DNA TGTGCCATCAGTGACAGTTTGAACACTGAAGCTTTCTTT. It translates to CAISDSLNTEAFF.

The CDR3 loop is CASSQGIAEAQPQHF. The CDR3 coding sequence is TGTGCCAGCAGCCAAGGGATAGCGGAGGCTCAGCCCCAGCATTTT. The chain carries TRBV4-2 and TRBJ1-5; D is undetermined. Trimming took 1 base from V and 6 from J, leaving 13 bases between them. Germline lookup yields CDR1 LGHNA and CDR2 YNFKEQ. The CDR3 loop spans 15 amino acids.

The V gene is TRBV19, the J gene TRBJ1-2, with D uncertain. Germline V gives CDR1 LNHDA, CDR2 SQIVND (reference sequence). Between the trimmed V and J ends, which lost 3 bases and 6 bases, there was a span of 14 bases. The CDR3 extends over 14 amino acids. The CDR3 sequence is CASSIRGDQNGYTF. The DNA for the CDR3 is TGTGCCAGTAGTATCCGGGGAGACCAGAATGGCTACACCTTC.

The chain combines TRBV24-1 with TRBJ2-5; D perhaps matches TRBD1 (5 bases). The germline V gene encodes CDR1 KGHDR and CDR2 SFDVKD. V lost 6 bases, J lost 5 bases, and 9 bases lay in between. This CDR3 has 12 amino acids. The CDR3 sequence is CATSRGTETQYF. The CDR3 DNA is TGTGCCACCAGTAGGGGTACGGAGACCCAGTACTTC.